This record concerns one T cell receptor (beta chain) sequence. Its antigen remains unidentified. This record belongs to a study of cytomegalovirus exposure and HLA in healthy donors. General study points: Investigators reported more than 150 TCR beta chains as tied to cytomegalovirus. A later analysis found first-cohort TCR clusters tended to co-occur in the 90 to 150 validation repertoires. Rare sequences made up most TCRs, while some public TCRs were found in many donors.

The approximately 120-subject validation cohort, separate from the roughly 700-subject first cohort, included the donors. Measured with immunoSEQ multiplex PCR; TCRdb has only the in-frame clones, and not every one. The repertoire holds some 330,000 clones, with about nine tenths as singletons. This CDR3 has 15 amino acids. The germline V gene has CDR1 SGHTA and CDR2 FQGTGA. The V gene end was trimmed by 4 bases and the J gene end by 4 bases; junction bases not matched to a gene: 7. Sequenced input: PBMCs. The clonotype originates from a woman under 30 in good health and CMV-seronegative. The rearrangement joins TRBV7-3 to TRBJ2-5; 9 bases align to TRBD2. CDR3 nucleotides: TGTGCCAGCAGCTCCCAAGGCGGGAGGGGAGAGACCCAGTACTTC. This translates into CASSSQGGRGETQYF.